The next 24 T cell receptor beta chains were all read from a single sample in a study of blood T cell repertoires in COVID-19. Clones were sequenced by immunoSEQ multiplex PCR, and TCRdb holds only the in-frame ones, with some missing. This sample yields 250,000 or so clones, of which around four fifths are seen a single time; about 4.4% belongs to the top ten. The sequencing input was peripheral blood. These receptors were taken from a woman between 70 and 85 years old with acute or convalescent COVID-19.

The CDR3, as DNA: TGTGCCAGCAGCCCCGGGACAAGAGGCCACGAGCAGTACTTC. As protein: CASSPGTRGHEQYF. V is TRBV27 and J is TRBJ2-7, with D possibly being TRBD1 (6 bases). The germline V and J ends were trimmed by 6 bases and 5 bases, with 17 bases remaining between them. CDR1 is MNHEY and CDR2 is SMNVEV in the germline V gene (reference sequence). The CDR3 sequence is 14 residues long.

The J gene is TRBJ2-1, the V gene TRBV7-9; TRBD2 is a possible D gene (6 bases). The CDR3 sequence is 13 residues long. Deletions cut 0 bases from V and 11 bases from J, with 11 bases between. Per germline, CDR1 SEHNR and CDR2 FQNEAQ (reference sequence). CDR3 sequence (DNA): TGTGCCAGCAGCTTAGCCGGGACTCCTCAGCAGTTCTTC. The encoded protein is CASSLAGTPQQFF.

In its sample, this clone was seen once. V gene TRBV7-2 combines with J gene TRBJ1-3, with D maybe TRBD1 (6 bases). Germline assignment: CDR1 SGHTA and CDR2 FQGNSA. This CDR3 region has 15 residues. The V and J ends lost 0 bases and 2 bases respectively, with 8 bases between them. The CDR3 protein is CASSLATGTGNTIYF. CDR3 DNA sequence: TGTGCCAGCAGCTTAGCTACAGGGACTGGAAACACCATATATTTT.

The chain uses TRBV11-3 and TRBJ2-1, with 7 nucleotides matching TRBD1. The CDR3 is 13 amino acids. CDR1 and CDR2 (germline): SGHNT, YENEEA. Trimming removed 0 bases from V and 8 bases from J; junction bases left unmatched: 1. In DNA, the CDR3 is TGTGCCAGCAGCTTAGAAGGGGGCTATGAGCAGTTCTTC. Protein product: CASSLEGGYEQFF.

This clone has only a few counts. The genes are TRBV7-9 and TRBJ2-2, with no clear D. The CDR3 covers 13 residues. V was cut by 5 bases and J by 7 bases, with 11 bases left in between. Per germline, CDR1 SEHNR and CDR2 FQNEAQ (reference sequence). The CDR3 spells CASSPSGGGELFF. DNA of the CDR3: TGTGCCAGCAGCCCCTCCGGTGGCGGGGAGCTGTTTTTT.

Here the CDR3 reads CASSFTQGYEQYF. The DNA of the CDR3 is TGTGCCAGCAGCTTCACACAGGGCTACGAGCAGTACTTC. The V and J genes are TRBV11-2 and TRBJ2-7, with D tentatively TRBD1 (6 bases). The CDR3 sequence is 13 residues long. CDR1 is SGHAT, CDR2 FQNNGV, per germline. V lost 3 bases to trimming and J lost 3 bases, with 9 bases between them.

This clone has more than one count but fewer than ten. The rearrangement uses TRBV5-1 and TRBJ2-3, with D possibly TRBD1 on 5 matching bases. The CDR3 is made up of 13 amino acids. V was pared by 0 bases and J by 3 bases, with 5 bases between. CDR1 is SGHRS, CDR2 YFSETQ, per germline. This CDR3 reads CASSLEGTDTQYF. CDR3 nucleotide sequence: TGCGCCAGCAGCTTGGAGGGGACAGATACGCAGTATTTT.

This clone was seen only once. The chain couples TRBV7-9 to TRBJ2-7; maybe TRBD1 (7 bases). The V and J ends lost 2 bases and 5 bases respectively, with 13 bases between them. The CDR3 loop spans 14 amino acids. CDR1 and CDR2 from the germline V gene are SEHNR and FQNEAQ (reference sequence). The CDR3 DNA is TGTGCCAGCAGCTTAATGGGACAGCGGGACGAGCAGTACTTC. Its protein is CASSLMGQRDEQYF.

The chain uses TRBV5-1 and TRBJ1-4; possibly TRBD1 for D (5 bases). V lost 0 bases, J lost 10 bases, and 13 bases lay in between. The CDR3 has 14 residues. Germline V gene sequence: CDR1 SGHRS, CDR2 YFSETQ. CDR3 protein: CASSLAPLGGKLFF. DNA for the CDR3: TGCGCCAGCAGCTTGGCCCCGCTCGGGGGAAAACTGTTTTTT.

The rearrangement links TRBV5-5 to TRBJ1-1, with TRBD1 as a possible D gene (6 bases). This CDR3 is 15 amino acids long. Germline CDR1 reads SGHKS; CDR2 reads YYEKEE (reference sequence). Trimming took off 5 bases at V and 1 base at J, with 15 bases between the two ends. In nucleotides, the CDR3 is TGTGCCAGCAGGCCGGCAGGGGCCCCGAACACTGAAGCTTTCTTT. Protein product: CASRPAGAPNTEAFF. The full variable domain, rest sourced from reference TRBV5-5 and TRBJ1-1, is DAGVTQSPTHLIKTRGQQVTLRCSPISGHKSVSWYQQVLGQGPQFIFQYYEKEERGRGNFPDRFSARQFPNYSSELNVNALLLGDSALYLCASRPAGAPNTEAFFGQGTRLTVV.

This clone was picked up a small number of times. V usage is TRBV5-4 and J usage is TRBJ2-3; TRBD1 matches at 8 bases. The CDR3 extends over 14 amino acids. The germline V gene has CDR1 SGHNT and CDR2 YYREEE (reference sequence). After removal of 3 bases from V and 4 bases from J, the junction contained 4 bases not matched to a gene. The CDR3: CASSSPDRADTQYF. The CDR3 bases are TGTGCCAGCAGCTCCCCGGACAGGGCAGATACGCAGTATTTT.

This clone was found once. The chain employs TRBV4-3 and TRBJ2-1; a possible D gene is TRBD1 (5 bases). Germline-derived CDR1 and CDR2 are LGHNA and YSLEER. Trimming shortened V by 0 bases and J by 9 bases, and 12 bases separated the two germline ends. The CDR3 runs 14 residues. CDR3 coding DNA: TGCGCCAGCAGCCAAGATTCAGGGCTTTCTGAGCAGTTCTTC. Translated, it gives CASSQDSGLSEQFF.

This CDR3 reads CASSPDRGMGGYTF. In DNA, the CDR3 is TGTGCCAGCAGCCCTGACAGGGGGATGGGTGGCTACACCTTC. V gene TRBV7-2 combines with J gene TRBJ1-2, with TRBD1 matching 9 bases. Germline V CDR1 and CDR2: SGHTA, FQGNSA. The CDR3 is 14 residues long. The V gene end was trimmed by 5 bases and the J gene end by 7 bases; junction bases not matched to a gene: 8.

This chain uses TRBV28 with TRBJ1-2; 8 bases align to TRBD1. CDR1 and CDR2 (germline): MDHEN, SYDVKM. V trimming: 4 bases; J trimming: 5 bases; junction bases outside the gene matches: 3. This CDR3 is 13 amino acids long. CDR3 protein: CASSSRQGYGYTF. The CDR3 DNA is TGTGCCAGCAGTTCCCGACAGGGGTATGGCTACACCTTC.

The chain is built from TRBV7-9 and TRBJ2-1, with D perhaps TRBD1 (6 bases). Trimming cost V 0 bases and J 3 bases, with 15 bases left between them. CDR3 length: 17 amino acids. Germline V gene data show CDR1 as SEHNR and CDR2 as FQNEAQ (reference sequence). Here the CDR3 DNA reads TGTGCCAGCAGCTTAGCAATGGGGGCCGGTAACTACAATGAGCAGTTCTTC. It translates to CASSLAMGAGNYNEQFF.

The chain combines TRBV5-1 with TRBJ1-2; D is unresolved. The CDR3 covers 16 residues. V dropped 1 base and J dropped 1 base, with 14 bases sitting between them. The V gene's germline CDR1 is SGHRS and CDR2 YFSETQ. DNA of the CDR3: TGCGCCAGCAGCTTGCACGGCAGGAAAAATAACTATGGCTACACCTTC. It specifies CASSLHGRKNNYGYTF. Full variable domain (missing parts from reference TRBV5-1 and TRBJ1-2): KAGVTQTPRYLIKTRGQQVTLSCSPISGHRSVSWYQQTPGQGLQFLFEYFSETQRNKGNFPGRFSGRQFSNSRSEMNVSTLELGDSALYLCASSLHGRKNNYGYTFGSGTRLTVV.

The chain combines TRBV25-1 with TRBJ1-2, with a possible D match to TRBD1 (5 bases). The CDR3 is made up of 13 amino acids. Trimming stripped 3 bases from V and 5 bases from J, with 10 bases between. Per the germline V gene, CDR1 is MGHDK and CDR2 is SYGVNS. The CDR3 sequence: CASSDNRMYGYTF. The CDR3 bases are TGTGCCAGCAGTGATAACAGGATGTATGGCTACACCTTC.

The J gene is TRBJ1-4, the V gene TRBV2; 8 nucleotides line up with TRBD1. The CDR3 loop spans 14 amino acids. The V gene's germline CDR1 is SNHLY and CDR2 FYNNEI. Unmatched junction bases numbered 5, after V lost 4 bases and J lost 7 bases. CDR3 residues: CASSGQGTGEKLFF. DNA for the CDR3: TGTGCCAGCAGTGGACAGGGGACAGGTGAAAAACTGTTTTTT.

The chain links TRBV7-2 to TRBJ2-1, with a possible D match to TRBD1 (6 bases). V lost 5 bases and J 9 bases, leaving 20 bases between the germline ends. Germline V lookup: CDR1 SGHTA, CDR2 FQGNSA. CDR3 length: 15 residues. The CDR3 sequence is CASSPSTGTWGEQFF. The CDR3, as DNA: TGTGCCAGCAGCCCTTCTACAGGGACGTGGGGTGAGCAGTTCTTC.

A few counts support this clone. The rearrangement links TRBV27 to TRBJ2-7; 8 bases align to TRBD2. J lost 7 bases, V lost 0 bases, and 5 bases had no gene match. The CDR3 loop spans 14 amino acids. Per germline, CDR1 MNHEY and CDR2 SMNVEV (reference sequence). CDR3 nucleotides: TGTGCCAGCAGTTTATCCGGGACTAGGAGGGAGCAGTACTTC. Amino acid sequence: CASSLSGTRREQYF.

This clone was picked up one time. The chain uses TRBV27 and TRBJ2-2; the match to TRBD1 covers 10 bases. V was pared by 6 bases and J by 6 bases, with 7 bases of the junction left unmatched. The germline CDR1 and CDR2 sequences are MNHEY and SMNVEV (reference sequence). CDR3 length: 15 amino acids. CDR3 sequence (DNA): TGTGCCAGCAGGAATCGGGACAGGGGTGCCGGGGAGCTGTTTTTT. This codes for CASRNRDRGAGELFF.

The chain is built from TRBV7-2 and TRBJ2-5; 10 bases fit TRBD2. This CDR3 comprises 16 residues. Germline V gene lookup returns CDR1 SGHTA and CDR2 FQGNSA. After removal of 5 bases from V and 5 bases from J, the junction contained 11 bases not matched to a gene. The CDR3 loop reads CASSQGFSGGRETQYF. The CDR3, as DNA: TGTGCCAGCAGCCAGGGGTTTAGCGGGGGGAGGGAGACCCAGTACTTC.

V and J are TRBV5-1 and TRBJ1-6; perhaps TRBD1 as D (6 bases). This CDR3 contains 14 residues. Germline assignment: CDR1 SGHRS and CDR2 YFSETQ. V was pared by 3 bases and J by 7 bases, with 11 bases between. CDR3 sequence (DNA): TGCGCCAGCAGCTGGACAGAATACAATTCACCCCTCCACTTT. Its protein product is CASSWTEYNSPLHF.

In its sample, this clone was seen once. This chain joins TRBV7-8 and TRBJ1-5; 7 bases align to TRBD1. CDR3 length: 19 amino acids. Per germline, CDR1 SGHVS and CDR2 FQNEAQ. Trimming removed 5 bases from V and 0 bases from J; junction bases left unmatched: 16. The CDR3 is CASSPQTPSGQYSNQPQHF. In DNA form, the CDR3 reads TGTGCCAGCAGCCCGCAGACACCCTCGGGACAGTATAGCAATCAGCCCCAGCATTTT.